Listed here is a single T cell receptor (beta chain). Clones were sequenced by immunoSEQ multiplex PCR, and TCRdb holds only the in-frame ones, with some missing. The sample carries 200,000 to 250,000 clones, roughly 79% recorded once. The V end was cut by 2 bases, the J end by 1 base, with 8 bases between. The CDR3 is 14 amino acids. Germline-derived CDR1 and CDR2 are SGHTA and FQGNSA. The data were taken from a study of blood T cell repertoires in COVID-19. In the study overall: Researchers got acute and convalescent COVID-19 samples from the United States, Italy and Spain. T cells, B-cell-depleted T cells, or PBMCs provided the cDNA or gDNA that served as material.

The source of this sequence is a woman at least 80 years old with acute or convalescent COVID-19. Sequencing was performed on peripheral blood. The chain is built from TRBV7-2 and TRBJ1-1; the D is unclear. This CDR3 is CASSLMARNTEAFF. The DNA of the CDR3 is TGTGCCAGCAGCTTAATGGCTAGGAACACTGAAGCTTTCTTT.